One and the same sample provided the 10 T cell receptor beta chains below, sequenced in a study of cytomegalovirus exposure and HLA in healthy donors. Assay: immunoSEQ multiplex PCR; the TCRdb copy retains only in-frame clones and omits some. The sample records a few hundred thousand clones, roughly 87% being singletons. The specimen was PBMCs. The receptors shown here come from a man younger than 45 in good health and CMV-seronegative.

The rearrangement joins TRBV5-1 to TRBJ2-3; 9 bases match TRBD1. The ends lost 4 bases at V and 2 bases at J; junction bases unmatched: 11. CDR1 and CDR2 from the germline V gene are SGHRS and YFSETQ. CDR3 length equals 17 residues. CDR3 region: CASSLRDRDYFTDTQYF. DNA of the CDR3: TGCGCCAGCAGCCTCCGGGACAGGGATTACTTCACAGATACGCAGTATTTT.

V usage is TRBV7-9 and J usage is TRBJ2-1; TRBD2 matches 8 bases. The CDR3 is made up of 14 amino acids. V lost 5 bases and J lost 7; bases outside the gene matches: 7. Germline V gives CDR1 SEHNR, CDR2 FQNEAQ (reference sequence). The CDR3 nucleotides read TGTGCCAGCAGCCCTGCGGGGGGTGGAAATGAGCAGTTCTTC. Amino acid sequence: CASSPAGGGNEQFF.

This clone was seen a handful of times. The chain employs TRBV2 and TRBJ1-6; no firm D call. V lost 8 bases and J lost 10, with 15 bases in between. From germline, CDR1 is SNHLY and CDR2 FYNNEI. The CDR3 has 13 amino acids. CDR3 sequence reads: CASRRLTGSPLHF. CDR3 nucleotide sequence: TGTGCCAGCCGGCGACTTACTGGGTCACCCCTCCACTTT. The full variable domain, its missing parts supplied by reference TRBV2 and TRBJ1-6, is EPEVTQTPSHQVTQMGQEVILRCVPISNHLYFYWYRQILGQKVEFLVSFYNNEISEKSEIFDDQFSVERPDGSNFTLKIRSTKLEDSAMYFCASRRLTGSPLHFGNGTRLTVT.

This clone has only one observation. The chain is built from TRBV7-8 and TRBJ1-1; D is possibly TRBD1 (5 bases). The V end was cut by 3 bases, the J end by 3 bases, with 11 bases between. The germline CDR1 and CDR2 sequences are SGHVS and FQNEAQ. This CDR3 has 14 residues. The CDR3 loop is CASSFRGRDTEAFF. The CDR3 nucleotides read TGTGCCAGCAGCTTTCGGGGGAGGGACACTGAAGCTTTCTTT.

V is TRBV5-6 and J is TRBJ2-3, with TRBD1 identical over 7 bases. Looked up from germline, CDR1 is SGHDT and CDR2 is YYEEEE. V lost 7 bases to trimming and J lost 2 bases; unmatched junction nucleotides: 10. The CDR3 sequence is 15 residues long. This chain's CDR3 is CASSNMTGLTDTQYF. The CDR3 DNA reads TGTGCCAGCTCCAATATGACAGGGCTCACAGATACGCAGTATTTT.

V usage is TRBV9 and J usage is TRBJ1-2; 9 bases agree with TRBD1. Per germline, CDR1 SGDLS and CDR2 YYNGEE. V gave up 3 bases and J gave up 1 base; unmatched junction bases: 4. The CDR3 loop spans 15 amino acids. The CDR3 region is CASSGDRGFNYGYTF. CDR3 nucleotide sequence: TGTGCCAGCAGCGGAGACAGGGGGTTTAACTATGGCTACACCTTC.

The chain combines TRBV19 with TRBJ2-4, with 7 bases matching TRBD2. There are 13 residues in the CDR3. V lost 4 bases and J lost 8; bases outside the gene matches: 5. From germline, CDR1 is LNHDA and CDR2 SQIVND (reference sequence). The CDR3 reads CASSTWEGDIQYF. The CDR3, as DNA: TGTGCCAGTAGTACGTGGGAGGGAGACATTCAGTACTTC.

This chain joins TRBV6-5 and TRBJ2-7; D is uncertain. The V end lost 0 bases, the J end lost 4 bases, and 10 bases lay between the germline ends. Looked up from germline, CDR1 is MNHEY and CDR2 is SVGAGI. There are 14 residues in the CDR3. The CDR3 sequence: CASSYSSGRYEQYF. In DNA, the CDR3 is TGTGCCAGCAGTTACTCTTCGGGTCGGTACGAGCAGTACTTC.

Written as DNA, the CDR3 is TGTGCCAGCAGCTTCGGAGGAACGGGAGATACGCAGTATTTT. Translating it yields CASSFGGTGDTQYF. V gene TRBV2 combines with J gene TRBJ2-3, with a tentative D call TRBD2 (5 bases). The CDR3 covers 14 residues. Looked up from germline, CDR1 is SNHLY and CDR2 is FYNNEI. V was clipped by 6 bases and J by 5 bases, with 15 bases between them.

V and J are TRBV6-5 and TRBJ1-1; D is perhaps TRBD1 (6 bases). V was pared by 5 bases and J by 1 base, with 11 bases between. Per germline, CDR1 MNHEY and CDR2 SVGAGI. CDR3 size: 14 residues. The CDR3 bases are TGTGCCAGCAGTGAGACAGGAGAGAACACTGAAGCTTTCTTT. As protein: CASSETGENTEAFF.